A selection of T cell receptor beta chains follows, all from one sample in a study of T-cell memory formation after mild COVID-19. TCRdb re-derived calls from the 5' RACE reads in MiXCR, one entry per CDR3 protein. The sample lists hundreds of thousands of distinct CDR3 sequences, roughly 17% occurring once. Sequencing was carried out using PBMCs or a T cell subset sorted from them (not recorded which). The source of these receptors is an adult woman who had mild COVID-19 (a few samples of this study predate the infection). Cell type and time point are not known. The CDR3 runs from the conserved cysteine through the conserved F or W. The D gene is left open where the match is weak. Size is stated for part of the rows, as once, few or many counts, or as a class when the clone is expanded.

j_gene,v_gene,abundance,d_gene,CDR3nt,CDR3aa
TRBJ1-1,TRBV5-6,.,.,TGTGCCAGCAGCTTAGTATCCGCACCAGAAGCTTTCTTT,CASSLVSAPEAFF
TRBJ2-3,TRBV15,.,.,TGTGCCACCAGCGGCGCAGTTATAGATACGCAGTATTTT,CATSGAVIDTQYF
TRBJ1-3,TRBV3-1,.,.,TGTGCCAGCAGCCAAGTAACTGCCGGCTCTGGAAACACCATATATTTT,CASSQVTAGSGNTIYF
TRBJ2-7,TRBV4-1,.,TRBD2,TGCGCCAGCAGCCAAGTTCAAGCGGGGAGCTACGAGCAGTACTTC,CASSQVQAGSYEQYF
TRBJ2-3,TRBV5-1,few,TRBD1,TGCGCCAGCAGGAGGCAGGGGGACACAGATACGCAGTATTTT,CASRRQGDTDTQYF
TRBJ2-3,TRBV6-6,.,TRBD2,TGTGCCAGCAGTTATACTAGCGGGGGCACAGATACGCAGTATTTT,CASSYTSGGTDTQYF
TRBJ1-2,TRBV29-1,.,TRBD1,TGCAGCGTTGAGAACGGACAGGGTCGATCGGCTGGCTACACCTTC,CSVENGQGRSAGYTF
TRBJ2-1,TRBV7-2,.,.,TGTGCCAGCAGCCCGTCCAGTACATCCTACAATGAGCAGTTCTTC,CASSPSSTSYNEQFF
TRBJ2-2,TRBV3-1,.,TRBD1,TGTGCCAGCAGTCCCGGGACAGGGGGCTCGAACACCGGGGAGCTGATTTTT,CASSPGTGGSNTGELIF
TRBJ2-3,TRBV15,.,.,TGTGCCACCAGCGGACAGTACGCTAGCACAGATACGCAGTATTTT,CATSGQYASTDTQYF
TRBJ2-5,TRBV29-1,few,.,TGCAGCGTTGAAGATGTCGCCGATACCCAAGAGACCCAGTACTTC,CSVEDVADTQETQYF
TRBJ1-1,TRBV6-5,many,.,TGTGCCAGCAGTTACGGACGTCCGAACACTGAAGCTTTCTTT,CASSYGRPNTEAFF
TRBJ2-1,TRBV4-1,.,TRBD2,TGCGCCAGCAGCGGGGGGTTAGCGGGAGACAATGAGCAGTTCTTC,CASSGGLAGDNEQFF
TRBJ2-1,TRBV19,few,TRBD1,TGTGCCAGTAGTAGTACAGGGGCCCTCTTTAATGAGCAGTTCTTC,CASSSTGALFNEQFF
TRBJ2-1,TRBV30,.,TRBD2,TGTGCCTCGAGCGGGGATGAGCAGTTCTTC,CASSGDEQFF
TRBJ2-1,TRBV29-1,few,TRBD1,TGCAGCGTTGAAGATGGTCAGACAGGGAACAATGAGCAGTTCTTC,CSVEDGQTGNNEQFF
TRBJ2-7,TRBV3-1,.,TRBD2,TGTGCCAGCAGCCGCTGGCAAGGGACTAGCGGGGGTCCGACCTACGAGCAGTACTTC,CASSRWQGTSGGPTYEQYF
TRBJ2-5,TRBV5-1,.,.,TGCGCCAGCAGCTTGTTGGGACGGGGGTACCAAGAGACCCAGTACTTC,CASSLLGRGYQETQYF
TRBJ2-7,TRBV29-1,few,TRBD1,TGCAGCGTAGTGGGACAGGGGGCCTCCTACGAGCAGTACTTC,CSVVGQGASYEQYF
TRBJ2-2,TRBV24-1,.,.,TGTGCCACCAGTGATTACCGACAGGAGTACACCGGGGAGCTGTTTTTT,CATSDYRQEYTGELFF
TRBJ2-3,TRBV7-2,few,TRBD2,TGTGCCAGCAGCCATGAGCGGGGGCGTCGTTTAAATTTT,CASSHERGRRLNF
TRBJ1-1,TRBV14,.,.,TGTGCCAGCAGCCAAGCCTATGGGGGATATACTGAAGTTTTCTTT,CASSQAYGGYTEVFF
TRBJ2-7,TRBV5-1,many,.,TGCGCCAGCAGCTTTAGGCCAGAAAAGGGGTTACACGAGCAGTACTTC,CASSFRPEKGLHEQYF
TRBJ2-5,TRBV24-1,few,.,TGTGCCACCAGTGATTCTCGCTCCTCCCAAGAGACCCAGTACTTC,CATSDSRSSQETQYF
TRBJ2-3,TRBV18,.,.,TGTGCCAGCTCACCACAAACAGGGTCACCGAATACGCAGTATTTT,CASSPQTGSPNTQYF
TRBJ1-1,TRBV21-1,.,.,TGTGCCAGCAGCAAAGGTAAAACATTTGAAGCTTTCTTT,CASSKGKTFEAFF
TRBJ2-1,TRBV5-6,.,.,TGTGCCAGCAGCTTGGATCCAGGCCTGAGTTCTCGGGAGCAGTTCTTC,CASSLDPGLSSREQFF
TRBJ2-5,TRBV24-1,.,TRBD1,TGTGCCACCAGTGACGTATCGACAGGGGTGGAAGAGACCCAGTACTTC,CATSDVSTGVEETQYF
TRBJ2-3,TRBV4-1,few,.,TGCGCCAGCAGCCAACCGTCTCTTTCCCGGACGGCCAGCACAGATACGCAGTATTTT,CASSQPSLSRTASTDTQYF
TRBJ1-5,TRBV5-5,many,.,TGTGCCAGCAGCTTGGCAGGGTACAATCAGCCCCAGCATTTT,CASSLAGYNQPQHF
TRBJ2-1,TRBV5-5,.,.,TGTGCCAGCGCCCCCGAACAGGCATACAATGAGCAGTTCTTC,CASAPEQAYNEQFF
TRBJ2-7,TRBV6-5,few,.,TGTGCCAGCAGTTACGATTCGTGGCAGTACTTC,CASSYDSWQYF
TRBJ1-2,TRBV29-1,few,.,TGCAGCGTTGGGAGGGGGAACGGCTACACCTTC,CSVGRGNGYTF
TRBJ2-1,TRBV11-3,many,.,TGTGCCAGCAGCTTAGCGGCGCTCGGCGAGCAGTTCTTC,CASSLAALGEQFF
TRBJ1-5,TRBV9,.,.,TGTGCCAGCAGCGTAGGGGACACCCGCGGTCAGCCCCAGCATTTT,CASSVGDTRGQPQHF
TRBJ2-5,TRBV27,.,TRBD2,TGTGCCAGCACTTTAATGCTCCCGGCGAGCGGGGGGGAGACCCAGTACTTC,CASTLMLPASGGETQYF
TRBJ2-7,TRBV7-9,many,TRBD1,TGTGCCAGCAGCCTGCCCTCGGGACAGGGGTTCCACGAGCAGTACTTC,CASSLPSGQGFHEQYF
TRBJ2-7,TRBV5-4,.,TRBD1,TGTGCCAGCAGCTTCGGACAGGGTCTCCCCTCCTACGAGCAGTACTTC,CASSFGQGLPSYEQYF
TRBJ2-5,TRBV9,few,.,TGTGCCAGCAGCCCAGAAGACAGCCAAGAGACCCAGTACTTC,CASSPEDSQETQYF
TRBJ2-5,TRBV28,.,.,TGTGCCAGCAGTTACCCCAGGGGTCTACAAGAGACCCAGTACTTC,CASSYPRGLQETQYF
TRBJ1-1,TRBV19,.,.,TGTGCCAGTAGTATAGTTGGGTCCCACACTGAAGCTTTCTTT,CASSIVGSHTEAFF
TRBJ2-5,TRBV5-6,.,TRBD2,TGTGCCAGCAGCTCTCCACACCGACTAGCGGGGGCCCAAGAGACCCAGTACTTC,CASSSPHRLAGAQETQYF
TRBJ2-5,TRBV6-5,few,TRBD1,TGTGCCAGCAGCCCCGGCGGTGGGGACAGACAAGAGACCCAGTACTTC,CASSPGGGDRQETQYF
TRBJ2-1,TRBV29-1,few,.,TGCAGCGTTTATGAGTTTGTGGAGCAGTTCTTC,CSVYEFVEQFF